The source of this TCR beta chain is a study of blood T cell repertoires in COVID-19. Assay: immunoSEQ multiplex PCR; the TCRdb copy retains only in-frame clones and omits some. Seen here are under 300,000 clones, about nine tenths observed once, and the top ten hold 2.5% to 3%. The trim removed 5 bases at V and 5 bases at J, leaving 12 bases unmatched. Germline V gene sequence: CDR1 SGHAT, CDR2 FQNNGV. This CDR3 is 17 amino acids long. The chain is built from TRBV11-2 and TRBJ1-4; 9 bases fit TRBD1. The clonotype originates from a woman between 50 and 59 years old who had recovered from COVID-19. Sample: PBMCs or T cells enriched from blood (not recorded which). In DNA, the CDR3 is TGTGCCAGCAGCCGGGACAGGGTTTTTTCATCCAATGAAAAACTGTTTTTT. Its translation is CASSRDRVFSSNEKLFF.